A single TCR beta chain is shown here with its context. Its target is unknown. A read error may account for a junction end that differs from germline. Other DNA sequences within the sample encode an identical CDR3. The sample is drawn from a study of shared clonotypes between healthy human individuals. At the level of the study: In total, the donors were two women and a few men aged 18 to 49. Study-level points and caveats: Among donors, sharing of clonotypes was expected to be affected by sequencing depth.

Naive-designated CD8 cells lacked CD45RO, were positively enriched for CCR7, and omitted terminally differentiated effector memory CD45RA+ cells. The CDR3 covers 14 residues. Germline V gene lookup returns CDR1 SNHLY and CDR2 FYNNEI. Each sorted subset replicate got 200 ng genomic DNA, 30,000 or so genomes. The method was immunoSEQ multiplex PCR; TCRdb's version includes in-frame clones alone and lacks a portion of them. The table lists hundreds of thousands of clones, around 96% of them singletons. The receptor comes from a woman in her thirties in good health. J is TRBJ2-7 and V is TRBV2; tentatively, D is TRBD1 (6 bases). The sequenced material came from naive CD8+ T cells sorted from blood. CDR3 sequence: CASSEPGTLYEQYF. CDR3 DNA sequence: TGTGCCAGCAGTGAGCCAGGGACACTCTACGAACAGTACTTC.